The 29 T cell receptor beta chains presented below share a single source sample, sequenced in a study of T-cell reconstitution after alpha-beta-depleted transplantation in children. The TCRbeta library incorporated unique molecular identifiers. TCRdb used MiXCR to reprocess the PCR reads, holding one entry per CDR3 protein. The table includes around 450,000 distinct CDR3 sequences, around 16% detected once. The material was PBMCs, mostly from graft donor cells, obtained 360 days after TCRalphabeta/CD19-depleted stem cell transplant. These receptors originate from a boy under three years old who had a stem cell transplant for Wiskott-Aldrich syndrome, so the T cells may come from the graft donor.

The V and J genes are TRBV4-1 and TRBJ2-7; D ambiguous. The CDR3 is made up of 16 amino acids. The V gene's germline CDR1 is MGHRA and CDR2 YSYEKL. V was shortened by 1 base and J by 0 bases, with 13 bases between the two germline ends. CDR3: CASSQVLVRSSYEQYF. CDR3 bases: TGCGCCAGCAGCCAAGTATTAGTCAGGTCCTCCTACGAGCAGTACTTC.

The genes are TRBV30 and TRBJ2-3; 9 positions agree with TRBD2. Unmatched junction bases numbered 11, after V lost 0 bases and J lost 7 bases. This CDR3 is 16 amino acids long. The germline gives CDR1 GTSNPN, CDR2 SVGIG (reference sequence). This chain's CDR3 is CAWSVLASGMGYTQYF. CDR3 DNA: TGTGCCTGGAGTGTACTGGCTAGCGGGATGGGATATACGCAGTATTTT.

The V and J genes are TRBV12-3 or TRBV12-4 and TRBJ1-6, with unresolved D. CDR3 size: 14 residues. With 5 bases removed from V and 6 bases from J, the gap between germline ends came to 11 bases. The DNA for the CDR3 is TGTGCCAGCAGTCCTCCAGGTTTTAATTCACCCCTCCACTTT. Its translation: CASSPPGFNSPLHF.

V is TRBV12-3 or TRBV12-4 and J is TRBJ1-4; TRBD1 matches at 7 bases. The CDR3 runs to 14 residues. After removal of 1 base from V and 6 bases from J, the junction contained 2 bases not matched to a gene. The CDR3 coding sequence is TGTGCCAGCAGTTTAGTGGGGACAGATGAAAAACTGTTTTTT. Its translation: CASSLVGTDEKLFF.

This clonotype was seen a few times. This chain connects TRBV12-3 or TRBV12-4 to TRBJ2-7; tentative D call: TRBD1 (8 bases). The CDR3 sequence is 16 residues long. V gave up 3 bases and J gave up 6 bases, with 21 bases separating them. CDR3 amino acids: CASSFGGTGVFIEQYF. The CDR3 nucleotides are TGTGCCAGCAGTTTCGGGGGGACAGGCGTCTTTATCGAGCAGTACTTC.

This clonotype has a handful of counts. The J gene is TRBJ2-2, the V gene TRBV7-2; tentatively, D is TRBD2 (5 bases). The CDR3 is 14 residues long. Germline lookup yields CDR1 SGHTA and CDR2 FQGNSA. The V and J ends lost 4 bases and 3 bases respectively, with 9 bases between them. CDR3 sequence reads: CASSSGIHTGELFF. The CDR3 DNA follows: TGTGCCAGCAGCTCCGGGATACACACCGGGGAGCTGTTTTTT. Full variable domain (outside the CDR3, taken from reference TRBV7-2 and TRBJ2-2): GAGVSQSPSNKVTEKGKDVELRCDPISGHTALYWYRQSLGQGLEFLIYFQGNSAPDKSGLPSDRFSAERTGGSVSTLTIQRTQQEDSAVYLCASSSGIHTGELFFGEGSRLTVL.

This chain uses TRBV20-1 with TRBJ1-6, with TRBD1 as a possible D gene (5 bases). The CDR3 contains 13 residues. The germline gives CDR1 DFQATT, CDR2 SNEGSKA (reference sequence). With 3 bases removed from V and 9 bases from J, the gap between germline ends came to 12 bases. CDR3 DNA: TGCAGTGCTAGTATGGGACGGGGTTCACCCCTCCACTTT. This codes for CSASMGRGSPLHF.

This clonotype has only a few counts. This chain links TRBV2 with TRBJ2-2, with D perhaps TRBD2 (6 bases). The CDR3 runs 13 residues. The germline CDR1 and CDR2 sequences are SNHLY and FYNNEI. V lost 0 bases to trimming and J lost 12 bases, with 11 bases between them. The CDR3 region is CASSEAWGGKLFF. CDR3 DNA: TGTGCCAGCAGTGAAGCGTGGGGAGGAAAGCTGTTTTTT.

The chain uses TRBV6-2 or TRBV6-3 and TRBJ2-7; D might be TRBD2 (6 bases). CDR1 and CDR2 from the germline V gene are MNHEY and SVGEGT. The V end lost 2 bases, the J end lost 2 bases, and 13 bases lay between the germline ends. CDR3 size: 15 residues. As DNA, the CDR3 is TGTGCCAGCAGTTACGGGGGGAGAGGGGCCTACGAGCAGTACTTC. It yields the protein CASSYGGRGAYEQYF.

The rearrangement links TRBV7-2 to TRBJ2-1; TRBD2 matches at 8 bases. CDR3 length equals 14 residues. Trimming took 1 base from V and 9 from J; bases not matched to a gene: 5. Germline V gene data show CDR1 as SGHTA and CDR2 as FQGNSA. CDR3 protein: CASSLDTGGGEQFF. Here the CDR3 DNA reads TGTGCCAGCAGCTTAGACACGGGGGGGGGTGAGCAGTTCTTC.

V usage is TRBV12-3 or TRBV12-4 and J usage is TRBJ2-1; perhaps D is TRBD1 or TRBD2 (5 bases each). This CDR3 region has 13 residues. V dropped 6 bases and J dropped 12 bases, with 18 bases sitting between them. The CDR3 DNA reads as TGTGCCAGCAGCCAGCAGGGACGCCCCTCGCAGTTCTTC. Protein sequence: CASSQQGRPSQFF.

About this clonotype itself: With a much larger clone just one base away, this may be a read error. The CDR3 sequence: CASSPGLDPFNKQFF. The CDR3 DNA reads TGTGCCAGCAGCCCTGGACTAGATCCCTTCAATAAGCAGTTCTTC. The V gene is TRBV6-2 or TRBV6-3, the J gene TRBJ2-1; TRBD2 matches at 7 bases. The CDR3 consists of 15 residues. Germline V lookup: CDR1 MNHEY, CDR2 SVGEGT.

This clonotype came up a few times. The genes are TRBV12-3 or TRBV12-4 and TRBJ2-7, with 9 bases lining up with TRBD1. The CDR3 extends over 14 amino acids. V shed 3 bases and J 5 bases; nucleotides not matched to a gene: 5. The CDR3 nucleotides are TGTGCCAGCAGTTTTCAGGACAGGGGCCACGAGCAGTACTTC. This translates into CASSFQDRGHEQYF.

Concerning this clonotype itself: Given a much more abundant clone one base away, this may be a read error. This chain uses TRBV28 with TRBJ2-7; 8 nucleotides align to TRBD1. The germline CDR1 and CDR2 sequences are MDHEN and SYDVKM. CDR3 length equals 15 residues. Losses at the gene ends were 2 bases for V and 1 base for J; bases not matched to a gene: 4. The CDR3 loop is CASSLPGTGSYEQYF. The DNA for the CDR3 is TGTGCCAGCAGTTTACCCGGGACAGGTTCCTACGAGCAGTACTTC.

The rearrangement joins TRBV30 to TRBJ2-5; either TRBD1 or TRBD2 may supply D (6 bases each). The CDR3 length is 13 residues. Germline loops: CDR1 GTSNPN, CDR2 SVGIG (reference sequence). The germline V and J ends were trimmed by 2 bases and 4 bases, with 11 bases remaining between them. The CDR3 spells CAWSPGGRETQYF. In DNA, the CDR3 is TGTGCCTGGAGTCCTGGGGGGCGAGAGACCCAGTACTTC.

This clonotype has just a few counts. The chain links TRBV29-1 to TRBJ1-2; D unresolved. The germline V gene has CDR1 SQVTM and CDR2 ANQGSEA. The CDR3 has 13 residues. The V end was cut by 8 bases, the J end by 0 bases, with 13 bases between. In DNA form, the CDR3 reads TGCAGCTCATCCGAGGGAGCTAACTATGGCTACACCTTC. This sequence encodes CSSSEGANYGYTF. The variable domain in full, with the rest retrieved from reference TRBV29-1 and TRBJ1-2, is SAVISQKPSRDICQRGTSLTIQCQVDSQVTMMFWYRQQPGQSLTLIATANQGSEATYESGFVIDKFPISRPNLTFSTLTVSNMSPEDSSIYLCSSSEGANYGYTFGSGTRLTVV.

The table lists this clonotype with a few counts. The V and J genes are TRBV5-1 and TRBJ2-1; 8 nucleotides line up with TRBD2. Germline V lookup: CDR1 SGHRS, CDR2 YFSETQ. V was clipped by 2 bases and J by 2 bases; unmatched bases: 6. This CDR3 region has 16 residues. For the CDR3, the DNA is TGCGCCAGCAGCTTAGGAGGGACTAGGGCCTACAATGAGCAGTTCTTC. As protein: CASSLGGTRAYNEQFF.

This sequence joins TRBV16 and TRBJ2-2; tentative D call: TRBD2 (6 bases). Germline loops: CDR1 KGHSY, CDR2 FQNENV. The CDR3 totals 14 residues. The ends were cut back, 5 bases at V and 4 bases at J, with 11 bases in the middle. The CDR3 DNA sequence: TGTGCCAGCAGCAGGGACTTTACCACCGGGGAGCTGTTTTTT. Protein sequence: CASSRDFTTGELFF. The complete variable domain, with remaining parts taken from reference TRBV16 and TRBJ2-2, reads GEEVAQTPKHLVRGEGQKAKLYCAPIKGHSYVFWYQQVLKNEFKFLISFQNENVFDETGMPKERFSAKCLPNSPCSLEIQATKLEDSAVYFCASSRDFTTGELFFGEGSRLTVL.

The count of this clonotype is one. The CDR3 region has the DNA TGTGCCAGCAGTCTACTAGGGGGTCTCGCCTACGAGCAGTACTTC. Its translation is CASSLLGGLAYEQYF. This chain uses TRBV28 with TRBJ2-7, with D possibly matching TRBD1 (6 bases). The CDR3 runs to 15 residues. Germline loops: CDR1 MDHEN, CDR2 SYDVKM. Trimming shortened V by 5 bases and J by 2 bases, and 16 bases separated the two germline ends. Supplemented by reference TRBV28 and TRBJ2-7, the full variable domain reads DVKVTQSSRYLVKRTGEKVFLECVQDMDHENMFWYRQDPGLGLRLIYFSYDVKMKEKGDIPEGYSVSREKKERFSLILESASTNQTSMYLCASSLLGGLAYEQYFGPGTRLTVT.

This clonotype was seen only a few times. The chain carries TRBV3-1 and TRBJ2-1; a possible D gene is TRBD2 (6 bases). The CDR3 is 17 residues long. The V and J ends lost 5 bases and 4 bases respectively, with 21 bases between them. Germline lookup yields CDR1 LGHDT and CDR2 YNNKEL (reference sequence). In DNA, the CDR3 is TGTGCCAGCAGCGGGGGACTCAACGGGGTATCTTACAATGAGCAGTTCTTC. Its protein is CASSGGLNGVSYNEQFF.

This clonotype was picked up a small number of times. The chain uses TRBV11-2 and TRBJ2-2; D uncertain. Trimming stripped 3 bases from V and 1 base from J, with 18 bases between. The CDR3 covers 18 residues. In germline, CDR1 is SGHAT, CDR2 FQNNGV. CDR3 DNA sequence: TGTGCCAGCAGCTTTCCCCTCCCCCCACATGAGAACACCGGGGAGCTGTTTTTT. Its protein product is CASSFPLPPHENTGELFF.

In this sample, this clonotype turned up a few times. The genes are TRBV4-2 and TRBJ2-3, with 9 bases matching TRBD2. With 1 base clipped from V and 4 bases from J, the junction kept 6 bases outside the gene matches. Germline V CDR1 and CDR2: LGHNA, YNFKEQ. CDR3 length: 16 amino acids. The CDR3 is CASSQAASGVADTQYF. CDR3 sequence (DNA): TGTGCCAGCAGCCAAGCGGCTAGCGGGGTGGCAGATACGCAGTATTTT.

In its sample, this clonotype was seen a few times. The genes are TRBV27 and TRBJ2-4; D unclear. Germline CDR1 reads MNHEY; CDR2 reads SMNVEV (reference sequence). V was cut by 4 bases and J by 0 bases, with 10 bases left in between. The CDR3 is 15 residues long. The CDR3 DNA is TGTGCCAGCAGTTCCCCCGGGCTAGCCAAAAACATTCAGTACTTC. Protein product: CASSSPGLAKNIQYF.

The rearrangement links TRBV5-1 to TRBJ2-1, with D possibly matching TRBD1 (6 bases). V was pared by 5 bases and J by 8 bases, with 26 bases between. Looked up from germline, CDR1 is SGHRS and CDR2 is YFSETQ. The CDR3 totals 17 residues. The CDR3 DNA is TGCGCCAGCAGTCCTACACTGCGACAGGCCCGGGACGATGAGCAGTTCTTC. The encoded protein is CASSPTLRQARDDEQFF.

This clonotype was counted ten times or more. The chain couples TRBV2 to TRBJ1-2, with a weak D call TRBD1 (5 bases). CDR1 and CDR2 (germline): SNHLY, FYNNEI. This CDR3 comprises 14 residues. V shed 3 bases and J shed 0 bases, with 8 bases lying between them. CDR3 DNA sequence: TGTGCCAGCAGTGATACAGGAGCTAACTATGGCTACACCTTC. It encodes CASSDTGANYGYTF.

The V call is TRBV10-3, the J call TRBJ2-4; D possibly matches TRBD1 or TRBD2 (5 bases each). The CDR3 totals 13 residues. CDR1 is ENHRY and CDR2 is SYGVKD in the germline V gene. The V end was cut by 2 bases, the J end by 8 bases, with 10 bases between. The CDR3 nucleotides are TGTGCCATCAGTGAGCCACTAGGGGACATTCAGTACTTC. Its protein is CAISEPLGDIQYF.

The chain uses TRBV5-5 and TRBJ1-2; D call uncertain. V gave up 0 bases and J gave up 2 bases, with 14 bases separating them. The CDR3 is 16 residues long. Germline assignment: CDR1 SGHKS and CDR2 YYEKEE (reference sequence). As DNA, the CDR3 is TGTGCCAGCAGCTTGGTTATCGGACCTTTGAACTATGGCTACACCTTC. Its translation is CASSLVIGPLNYGYTF. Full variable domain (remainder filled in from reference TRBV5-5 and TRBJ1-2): DAGVTQSPTHLIKTRGQQVTLRCSPISGHKSVSWYQQVLGQGPQFIFQYYEKEERGRGNFPDRFSARQFPNYSSELNVNALLLGDSALYLCASSLVIGPLNYGYTFGSGTRLTVV.

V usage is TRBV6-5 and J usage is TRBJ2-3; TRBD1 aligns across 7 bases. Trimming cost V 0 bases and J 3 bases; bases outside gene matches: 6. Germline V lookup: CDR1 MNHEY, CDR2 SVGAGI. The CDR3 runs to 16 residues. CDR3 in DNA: TGTGCCAGCAGTTACTCGAAACAGGGGCAGACAGATACGCAGTATTTT. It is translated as CASSYSKQGQTDTQYF.

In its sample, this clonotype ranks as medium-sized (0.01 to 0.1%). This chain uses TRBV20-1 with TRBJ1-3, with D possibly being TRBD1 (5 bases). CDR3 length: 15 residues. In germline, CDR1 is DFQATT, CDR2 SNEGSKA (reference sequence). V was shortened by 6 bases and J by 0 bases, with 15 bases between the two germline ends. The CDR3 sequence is CSAKDSPSSGNTIYF. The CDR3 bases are TGCAGTGCCAAAGACAGTCCCTCCTCTGGAAACACCATATATTTT.